This T cell receptor beta chain was sequenced in a study of blood T cell repertoires in COVID-19. In the study overall: PBMCs, B-cell-depleted T cells, or T cells were the source of the cDNA or gDNA that made up the material.

Participants reported their clinical history, and cohort assignment relied on those reports. All recovered Cohort 3 donors got two negative PCRs, got clearance, or saw symptom resolution. The table came from immunoSEQ multiplex PCR; TCRdb's copy has only in-frame clones and leaves some out. This sample has about 480,000 clones, with approximately 90% found just once. The specimen was PBMCs or T cells enriched from blood (not recorded which). The sequence derives from a woman between 40 and 55 years old who had recovered from COVID-19.

The CDR3 spells CATSRVSGQGTYEQYF. In DNA, the CDR3 is TGTGCCACCAGCAGAGTGTCGGGACAGGGGACCTACGAGCAGTACTTC. The chain combines TRBV15 with TRBJ2-7; 10 positions match TRBD1. Germline-derived CDR1 and CDR2 are LNHNV and YYDKDF (reference sequence). V lost 1 base to trimming and J lost 2 bases; unmatched junction nucleotides: 5. This CDR3 is 16 amino acids long.